The rows below give T cell receptor beta chains drawn from one sample of a study of blood T cell repertoires in COVID-19. Here immunoSEQ multiplex PCR was the method, and the copy in TCRdb shows in-frame clones only, minus some. The table lists about 210,000 clones, roughly 88% of them singletons. Sequencing was done on a sample of PBMCs or T cells enriched from blood (not recorded which). Source of these receptors: a man aged 40-49 years with acute COVID-19. Each CDR3 is given with its conserved first and last residue. The order of the fields is V gene, CDR3 protein.

>TRBV5-4
CASKLAQNTGELFF
>TRBV20-1
CSASPAGGQETQYF
>TRBV5-6
CASSSFSRQYF
>TRBV28
CASSSPHAGTGKAYF
>TRBV25-1
CASSEGGWSYGYTF
>TRBV25-1
CASSPGRDGSGELFF
>TRBV10-3
CAISEESGNTEAFF
>TRBV30
CAWDSVRETQYF
>TRBV7-2
CASSPRQGDWETQYF
>TRBV19
CASSRAGGAKNIQYF
>TRBV5-1
CASSFEGSSGLRNEQFF
>TRBV11-3
CASSLGGLAGGDEQFF
>TRBV24-1
CATSDSGTGNYEQYF
>TRBV19
CATTGGAETQYF
>TRBV25-1
CASSEVGSSGTGELFF
>TRBV29-1
CSVTGSGETQYF
>TRBV3-1/TRBV3-2
CASSRDRDETQYF
>TRBV28
CASSTSSGLSYNEQFF
>TRBV9
CASSVGVGGSTETQYF
>TRBV6-5
CASSSQGFSGNTIYF
>TRBV27
CASSVRGETQYF
>TRBV3-1/TRBV3-2
CASSQVFQRTINSPLHF
>TRBV28
CASSLNKNGLAGGETQYF
>TRBV4-1
CASSQEMRLGLANEQYF
>TRBV7-2
CASSFGLAGTSQETQYF
>TRBV24-1
CATSGQTFETQYF
>TRBV11-2
CASSSGGRMNTGELFF
>TRBV15
CATSKSTSSGSDEQFF
>TRBV4-1
CASSQDRSGVNTGELFF
>TRBV6-1
CASSERGGGYGYTF
>TRBV18
CASSPGTSGRIDTQYF
>TRBV9
CASSGGSGSSYEQYF
>TRBV25-1
CASSDIQGVDGYTF
>TRBV19
CASIPGQGIGYGYTF
>TRBV7-9
CASSLDLGQGMHGYTF
>TRBV28
CASSLVSSAAIGELFF